This passage covers 26 T cell receptor beta chains from one sample sequenced in a study of CD8 T cells in ankylosing spondylitis. TCRdb reanalysed the 5' RACE reads using MiXCR and keeps one entry per CDR3 protein. The sample lists 200,000 to 250,000 distinct CDR3 sequences, 32% seen once, with around 4.2% in the top ten. The specimen was blood, either unsorted or a sorted T cell fraction (not recorded which). The receptors originated from a male donor with ankylosing spondylitis or in good health (not recorded which).

Regarding this clonotype: A read error is possible here, since a much larger clone lies one base away. This sequence joins TRBV11-2 and TRBJ2-5; no clear D. V was shortened by 7 bases and J by 2 bases, with 11 bases between the two germline ends. CDR1 is SGHAT, CDR2 FQNNGV, per germline. CDR3 length: 13 amino acids. Written as DNA, the CDR3 is TGTGCCAGCAACTTTTGGGGTCAAGAGACCCAGTACTTC. This codes for CASNFWGQETQYF.

This clonotype was recorded a few times. The chain links TRBV12-3 or TRBV12-4 to TRBJ1-2; D may be TRBD1 (5 bases). The CDR3 sequence is 13 residues long. V was clipped by 4 bases and J by 0 bases, with 6 bases between them. In DNA, the CDR3 is TGTGCCAGCAGTTGGGGGTCTAACTATGGCTACACCTTC. It codes for CASSWGSNYGYTF.

The rearrangement joins TRBV15 to TRBJ2-5; D gene uncertain. The CDR3 length is 13 residues. Trimming removed 11 bases from V and 4 bases from J, with 17 bases in between. The V gene's germline CDR1 is LNHNV and CDR2 YYDKDF (reference sequence). The CDR3 sequence is CAASLSPAETQYF. CDR3 DNA sequence: TGTGCCGCGTCGTTATCCCCGGCAGAGACCCAGTACTTC. The full variable domain, in which reference TRBV15 and TRBJ2-5 provide the parts outside the CDR3, is DAMVIQNPRYQVTQFGKPVTLSCSQTLNHNVMYWYQQKSSQAPKLLFHYYDKDFNNEADTPDNFQSRRPNTSFCFLDIRSPGLGDTAMYLCAASLSPAETQYFGPGTRLLVL.

This clonotype was detected a few times. V gene TRBV20-1 combines with J gene TRBJ2-1; tentative D call: TRBD1 (6 bases). Germline-derived CDR1 and CDR2 are DFQATT and SNEGSKA (reference sequence). V dropped 3 bases and J dropped 5 bases, with 11 bases sitting between them. The CDR3 has 13 residues. The CDR3 DNA follows: TGCAGTGCTAGGGGGGACATTGACAATGAGCAGTTCTTC. Amino acids: CSARGDIDNEQFF.

This clonotype showed up just a few times. The chain links TRBV20-1 to TRBJ2-1; D is perhaps TRBD1 or TRBD2 (6 bases each). This CDR3 is built from 12 residues. With 3 bases removed from V and 5 bases from J, the gap between germline ends came to 8 bases. Germline-derived CDR1 and CDR2 are DFQATT and SNEGSKA (reference sequence). CDR3 sequence: CSASGGNNEQFF. The DNA of the CDR3 is TGCAGTGCTAGCGGGGGCAACAATGAGCAGTTCTTC.

A few counts support this clonotype. The V call is TRBV20-1, the J call TRBJ2-3; D is undetermined. Trimming removed 1 base at V and 0 bases at J, with 11 bases between. CDR1 DFQATT and CDR2 SNEGSKA come from the germline V gene (reference sequence). This CDR3 region has 15 residues. The CDR3 region is CSARAPLDSTDTQYF. CDR3 in DNA: TGCAGTGCTAGAGCACCTCTGGACAGCACAGATACGCAGTATTTT.

Here the CDR3 reads CASSLATGTALTYEQYF. In DNA, the CDR3 is TGTGCCAGCAGCTTAGCTACCGGGACAGCTCTTACCTACGAGCAGTACTTC. The rearrangement uses TRBV7-2 and TRBJ2-7; 7 bases are shared with TRBD1. Trimming removed 0 bases from V and 2 bases from J; junction bases left unmatched: 10. Germline V lookup: CDR1 SGHTA, CDR2 FQGNSA. The CDR3 spans 17 residues.

This chain connects TRBV5-1 to TRBJ2-3, with D perhaps TRBD1 (5 bases). This CDR3 region has 15 residues. V was clipped by 0 bases and J by 4 bases, with 12 bases between them. Germline V gives CDR1 SGHRS, CDR2 YFSETQ. CDR3: CASSLEGYYSDTQYF. CDR3 sequence (DNA): TGCGCCAGCAGCTTGGAGGGGTATTATTCAGATACGCAGTATTTT. Full variable domain (remainder filled in from reference TRBV5-1 and TRBJ2-3): KAGVTQTPRYLIKTRGQQVTLSCSPISGHRSVSWYQQTPGQGLQFLFEYFSETQRNKGNFPGRFSGRQFSNSRSEMNVSTLELGDSALYLCASSLEGYYSDTQYFGPGTRLTVL.

This clonotype appeared a few times. The chain is built from TRBV20-1 and TRBJ1-6, with D maybe TRBD1 (5 bases). V lost 7 bases to trimming and J lost 4 bases, with 8 bases between them. The CDR3 has 12 amino acids. Germline V lookup: CDR1 DFQATT, CDR2 SNEGSKA (reference sequence). CDR3 region: CSVQDYNSPLHF. The CDR3 DNA reads TGCAGTGTACAGGATTATAATTCACCCCTCCACTTT.

The rearrangement uses TRBV12-3 or TRBV12-4 and TRBJ2-3; TRBD1 or TRBD2 may be the D gene (5 bases each). V was clipped by 10 bases and J by 4 bases, with 12 bases between them. This CDR3 is 12 amino acids long. CDR3 in amino acids: CATRVGADTQYF. CDR3 DNA: TGTGCCACCCGGGTGGGGGCAGATACGCAGTATTTT.

A few counts support this clonotype. The CDR3 DNA reads as TGCGCCAGCAGCCAAGACCCTTCAGGGGAGCTGTTTTTT. Residues: CASSQDPSGELFF. V usage is TRBV4-1 and J usage is TRBJ2-2; D remains unclear. This CDR3 spans 13 amino acids. V was shortened by 0 bases and J by 8 bases, with 7 bases between the two germline ends. Germline CDR1 is MGHRA and CDR2 is YSYEKL.

The V call is TRBV27, the J call TRBJ2-3, with 11 bases lining up with TRBD2. CDR1 MNHEY and CDR2 SMNVEV come from the germline V gene (reference sequence). This CDR3 region has 16 residues. J lost 2 bases, V lost 7 bases, and 8 bases had no gene match. The CDR3 coding sequence is TGTGCCAGCAAAAAACTAGCGGGGGACTTCACAGATACGCAGTATTTT. This encodes CASKKLAGDFTDTQYF.

The CDR3 loop is CASSLSGPTEAFF. Here the CDR3 DNA reads TGTGCCAGCAGTTTATCGGGTCCCACTGAAGCTTTCTTT. The genes are TRBV12-3 or TRBV12-4 and TRBJ1-1, with D unclear. Trimming stripped 2 bases from V and 4 bases from J, with 8 bases between. The CDR3 contains 13 residues.

The chain links TRBV7-6 to TRBJ2-7, with D hard to call. This CDR3 comprises 13 residues. In germline, CDR1 is SGHVS, CDR2 FNYEAQ. V shed 2 bases and J shed 3 bases, with 8 bases lying between them. CDR3 sequence (DNA): TGTGCCAGCAGCTTACACCTCGGCTACGAGCAGTACTTC. Its translation: CASSLHLGYEQYF.

This clonotype has at least ten counts. Relative to the germline gene, one junction end is altered; a read error may explain this. The J gene is TRBJ2-1, the V gene TRBV20-1, with 8 bases fitting TRBD1. Per the germline V gene, CDR1 is DFQATT and CDR2 is SNEGSKA (reference sequence). The CDR3 covers 13 residues. CDR3 in DNA: TGCAGTGCTAGGCCGGACAGGGTCAATGAGCTGTTCTTC. It translates to CSARPDRVNELFF.

This clonotype was counted only a few times. The J gene is TRBJ1-5, the V gene TRBV10-3; no firm D call. The CDR3 length is 18 residues. V lost 0 bases and J lost 4, with 19 bases in between. Germline V CDR1 and CDR2: ENHRY, SYGVKD. CDR3 nucleotide sequence: TGTGCCATCAGTGAGTCGAATGTGGGGAGGGCTTTTAATCAGCCCCAGCATTTT. This sequence encodes CAISESNVGRAFNQPQHF.

The chain couples TRBV9 to TRBJ2-1; D may match TRBD1 or TRBD2 (6 bases each). V was trimmed by 0 bases and J by 2 bases, leaving 9 bases between them. The CDR3 runs 15 residues. The germline V gene has CDR1 SGDLS and CDR2 YYNGEE. CDR3 residues: CASSVAGAPYNEQFF. The CDR3 DNA reads TGTGCCAGCAGCGTAGCGGGGGCGCCCTACAATGAGCAGTTCTTC. Supplemented by reference TRBV9 and TRBJ2-1, the full variable domain reads DSGVTQTPKHLITATGQRVTLRCSPRSGDLSVYWYQQSLDQGLQFLIQYYNGEERAKGNILERFSAQQFPDLHSELNLSSLELGDSALYFCASSVAGAPYNEQFFGPGTRLTVL.

As regards this clonotype: The CDR3 ends on some other residue instead of the conserved phenylalanine or tryptophan, so this is likely a read error. The chain carries TRBV6-1 and TRBJ2-2; D might be TRBD1 (5 bases). CDR1 is MNHNS, CDR2 SASEGT, per germline. The CDR3 length is 15 residues. V was trimmed by 10 bases and J by 4 bases, leaving 19 bases between them. The CDR3 DNA reads as TGTGCCACCTTTCCCCTCGCAGGGCCCACCGGGGAGCTGTTTCTT. Protein: CATFPLAGPTGELFL.

This rearrangement joins TRBV6-5 to TRBJ2-2; 9 nucleotides match TRBD1. Germline CDR1 reads MNHEY; CDR2 reads SVGAGI. This CDR3 is built from 16 residues. Trimming took 6 bases from V and 4 from J; bases not matched to a gene: 9. The CDR3: CASRYTGTGPTGELFF. Here the CDR3 DNA reads TGTGCCAGCAGATACACCGGGACAGGGCCCACCGGGGAGCTGTTTTTT.

V usage is TRBV3-1 and J usage is TRBJ2-1, with 7 bases fitting TRBD2. CDR3 length equals 13 residues. Germline assignment: CDR1 LGHDT and CDR2 YNNKEL (reference sequence). The ends lost 3 bases at V and 10 bases at J; junction bases unmatched: 6. In nucleotides, the CDR3 is TGTGCCAGCAGCCAGGGGGGGACTCCAGAGCAGTTCTTC. It translates to CASSQGGTPEQFF.

CDR3 protein: CASSHWTGYEQYF. DNA of the CDR3: TGTGCCAGCAGCCACTGGACAGGCTACGAGCAGTACTTC. J is TRBJ2-7 and V is TRBV3-1, with 7 nucleotides matching TRBD1. V trimming: 3 bases; J trimming: 3 bases; junction bases outside the gene matches: 2. Germline V gives CDR1 LGHDT, CDR2 YNNKEL (reference sequence). This CDR3 region has 13 residues.

In this sample, this clonotype turned up a few times. The chain recombines TRBV20-1 with TRBJ2-3; D gene uncertain. This CDR3 contains 10 residues. CDR1 DFQATT and CDR2 SNEGSKA come from the germline V gene (reference sequence). V was pared by 8 bases and J by 4 bases, with 7 bases between. The CDR3 region is CSQWADTQYF. CDR3 coding DNA: TGCAGTCAATGGGCAGATACGCAGTATTTT.

This chain joins TRBV7-8 and TRBJ2-2; the D is unclear. The germline V and J ends were trimmed by 6 bases and 1 base, with 9 bases remaining between them. The CDR3 has 14 residues. CDR1 SGHVS and CDR2 FQNEAQ come from the germline V gene. In DNA form, the CDR3 reads TGTGCCAGCAGGAAACAAGTGAACACCGGGGAGCTGTTTTTT. This sequence encodes CASRKQVNTGELFF. The full variable domain, its missing parts supplied by reference TRBV7-8 and TRBJ2-2, is GAGVSQSPRYKVAKRGQDVALRCDPISGHVSLFWYQQALGQGPEFLTYFQNEAQLDKSGLPSDRFFAERPEGSVSTLKIQRTQQEDSAVYLCASRKQVNTGELFFGEGSRLTVL.

This clonotype was detected a few times. CDR3 region: CSGLTGTYEQYF. As DNA, the CDR3 is TGCAGCGGCCTGACAGGGACCTACGAGCAGTACTTC. This chain connects TRBV29-1 to TRBJ2-7, with 7 nucleotides matching TRBD1. The CDR3 runs to 12 residues. Looked up from germline, CDR1 is SQVTM and CDR2 is ANQGSEA. The V and J ends lost 7 bases and 2 bases, in that order; junction bases with no gene match: 5.

This clonotype occurred many times. This chain links TRBV12-3 or TRBV12-4 with TRBJ2-7, with TRBD2 as a possible D gene (5 bases). CDR3 length equals 12 residues. Trimming took off 10 bases at V and 6 bases at J, with 16 bases between the two ends. CDR3 amino acids: CANRWISAEQYF. The CDR3 bases are TGTGCCAACCGCTGGATTAGCGCCGAGCAGTACTTC.

The table lists this clonotype with a few counts. CDR3 bases: TGTGCCATCAGTGAGGGACAGGGGCACTCTGGGGCCAACGTCCTGACTTTC. Protein sequence: CAISEGQGHSGANVLTF. The chain links TRBV10-3 to TRBJ2-6; 9 nucleotides agree with TRBD1. The CDR3 has 17 amino acids. The ends lost 2 bases at V and 0 bases at J; junction bases unmatched: 2. Germline V CDR1 and CDR2: ENHRY, SYGVKD.